This TCR beta chain was recorded in a study of T cell repertoires in cytomegalovirus infection. The overall study: TCR beta signatures that were public indicated CMV infection and matching HLA type.

Study-wide findings and caveats: Cumulative frequency of public TCR beta families picked out carriers of CMV plus the relevant HLA. Within the response measured ex vivo, HLA-C-restricted CMV-specific TCR beta clonotypes were dominant.

This clonotype has at least ten counts. Its antigen is unidentified. The germline V gene encodes CDR1 MDHEN and CDR2 SYDVKM. V was shortened by 6 bases and J by 2 bases, with 11 bases between the two germline ends. The CDR3 extends over 14 amino acids. A single record per CDR3 protein comes from TCRdb applying MiXCR to the reads. Here the sample spans under 350,000 distinct CDR3 sequences, around 9.1% being singletons. The clonotype was recovered from a human donor in good health (CMV status not recorded). Some clones in this sample may be carry-over from other donors' samples. Sequencing was performed on PBMCs. This sequence joins TRBV28 and TRBJ1-5; D is ambiguous. The CDR3 region is CASRRRNGNQPQHF. The CDR3 DNA reads as TGTGCCAGCAGAAGGAGGAATGGCAATCAGCCCCAGCATTTT.